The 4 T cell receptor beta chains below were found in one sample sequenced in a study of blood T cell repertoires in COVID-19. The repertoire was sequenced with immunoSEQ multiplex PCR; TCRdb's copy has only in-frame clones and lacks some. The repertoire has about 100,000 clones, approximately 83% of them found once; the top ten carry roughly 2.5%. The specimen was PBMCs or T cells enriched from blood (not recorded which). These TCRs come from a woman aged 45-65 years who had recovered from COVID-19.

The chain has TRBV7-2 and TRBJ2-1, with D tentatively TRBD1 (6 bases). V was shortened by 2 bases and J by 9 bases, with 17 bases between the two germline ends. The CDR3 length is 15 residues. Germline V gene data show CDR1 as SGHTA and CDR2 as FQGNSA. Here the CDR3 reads CASSLWYDRGGEQFF. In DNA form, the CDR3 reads TGTGCCAGCAGCTTATGGTATGACCGAGGGGGTGAGCAGTTCTTC.

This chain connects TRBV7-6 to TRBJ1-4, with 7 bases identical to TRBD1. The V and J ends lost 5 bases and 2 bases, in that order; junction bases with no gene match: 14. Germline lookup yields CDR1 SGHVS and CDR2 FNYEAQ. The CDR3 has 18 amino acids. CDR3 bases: TGTGCCAGCAGCCCATACCCACTCCGACAGGGTACTAATGAAAAACTGTTTTTT. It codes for CASSPYPLRQGTNEKLFF.

In DNA form, the CDR3 reads TGCGCCAGCAGCTTGTTTGGGACTAGCGGGAGGAGCTACGAGCAGTACTTC. Translated, it gives CASSLFGTSGRSYEQYF. The chain has TRBV5-1 and TRBJ2-7, with TRBD2 identical over 15 bases. Germline V gene data show CDR1 as SGHRS and CDR2 as YFSETQ. J lost 3 bases, V lost 1 base, and 5 bases had no gene match. The CDR3 sequence is 17 residues long.

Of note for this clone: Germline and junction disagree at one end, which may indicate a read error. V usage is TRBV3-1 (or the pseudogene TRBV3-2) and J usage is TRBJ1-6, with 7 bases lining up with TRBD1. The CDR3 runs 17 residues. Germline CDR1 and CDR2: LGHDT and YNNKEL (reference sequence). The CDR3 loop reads CASSQDLRGQFNSPLHF. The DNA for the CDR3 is TGTGCCAGCAGTCAAGATTTAAGGGGACAGTTTAATTCACCCCTCCACTTT.